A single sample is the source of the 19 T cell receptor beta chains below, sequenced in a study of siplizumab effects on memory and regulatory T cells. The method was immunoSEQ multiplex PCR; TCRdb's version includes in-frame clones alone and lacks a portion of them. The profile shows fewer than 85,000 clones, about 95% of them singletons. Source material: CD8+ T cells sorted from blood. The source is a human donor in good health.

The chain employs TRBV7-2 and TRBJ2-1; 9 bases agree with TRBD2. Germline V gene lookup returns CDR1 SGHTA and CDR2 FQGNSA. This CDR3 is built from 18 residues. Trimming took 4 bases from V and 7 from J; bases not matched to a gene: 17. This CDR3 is CASSSFGGRARDINEQFF. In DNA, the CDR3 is TGTGCCAGCAGCTCTTTTGGCGGGAGGGCCAGGGATATAAATGAGCAGTTCTTC.

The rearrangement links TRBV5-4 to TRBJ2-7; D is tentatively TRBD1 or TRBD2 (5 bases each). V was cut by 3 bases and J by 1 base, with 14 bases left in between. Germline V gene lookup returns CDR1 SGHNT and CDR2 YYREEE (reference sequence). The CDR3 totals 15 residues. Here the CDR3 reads CASSSGTPWSYEQYF. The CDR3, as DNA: TGTGCCAGCAGCTCGGGGACCCCCTGGTCCTACGAGCAGTACTTC.

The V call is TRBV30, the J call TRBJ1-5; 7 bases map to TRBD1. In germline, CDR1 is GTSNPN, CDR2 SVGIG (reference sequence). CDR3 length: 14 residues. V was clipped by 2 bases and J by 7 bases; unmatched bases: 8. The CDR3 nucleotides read TGTGCCTGGAGTCCGGCGACAGGGCGGCAGCCCCAGCATTTT. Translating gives CAWSPATGRQPQHF.

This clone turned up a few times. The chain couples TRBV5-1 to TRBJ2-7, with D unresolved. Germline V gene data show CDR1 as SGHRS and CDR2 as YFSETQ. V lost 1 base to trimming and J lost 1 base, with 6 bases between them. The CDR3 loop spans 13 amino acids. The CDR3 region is CASSLSQSYEQYF. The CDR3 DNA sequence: TGCGCCAGCAGCTTGTCACAATCCTACGAGCAGTACTTC.

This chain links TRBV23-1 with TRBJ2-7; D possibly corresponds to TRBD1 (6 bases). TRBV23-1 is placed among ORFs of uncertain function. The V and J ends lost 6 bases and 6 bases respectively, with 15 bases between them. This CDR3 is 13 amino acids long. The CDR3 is CASRDSGSVEQYF. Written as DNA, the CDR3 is TGCGCCAGCAGGGACAGCGGCTCAGTCGAGCAGTACTTC.

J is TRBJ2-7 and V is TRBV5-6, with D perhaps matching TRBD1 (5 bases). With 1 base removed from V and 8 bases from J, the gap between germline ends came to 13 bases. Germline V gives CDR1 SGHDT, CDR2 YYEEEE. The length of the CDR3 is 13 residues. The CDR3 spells CASSLPLTGQQYF. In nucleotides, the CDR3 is TGTGCCAGCAGCTTGCCCCTTACAGGCCAGCAGTACTTC.

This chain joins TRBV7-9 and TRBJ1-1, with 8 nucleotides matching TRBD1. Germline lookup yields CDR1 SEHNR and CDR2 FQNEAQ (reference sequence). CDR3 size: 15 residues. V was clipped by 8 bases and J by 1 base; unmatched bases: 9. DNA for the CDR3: TGTGCCAGCTCGGCAGGGGGCAAAGAGAACACTGAAGCTTTCTTT. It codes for CASSAGGKENTEAFF.

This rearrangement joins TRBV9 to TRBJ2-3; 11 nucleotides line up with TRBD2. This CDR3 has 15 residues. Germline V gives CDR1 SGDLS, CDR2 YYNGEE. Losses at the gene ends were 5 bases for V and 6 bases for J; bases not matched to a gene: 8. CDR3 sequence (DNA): TGTGCCAGCAGTGAGACTAGCGGGGTGGCGGATACGCAGTATTTT. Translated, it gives CASSETSGVADTQYF.

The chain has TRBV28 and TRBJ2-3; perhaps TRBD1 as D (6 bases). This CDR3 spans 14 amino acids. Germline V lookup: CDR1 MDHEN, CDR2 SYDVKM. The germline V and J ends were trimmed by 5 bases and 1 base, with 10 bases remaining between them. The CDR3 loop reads CASSRQVRTDTQYF. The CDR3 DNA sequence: TGTGCCAGCAGTCGACAGGTTCGCACAGATACGCAGTATTTT.

The CDR3 DNA reads TGTGCCAGTAGTATGAGGAGCGGCGACGAGCAGTACTTC. Its translation is CASSMRSGDEQYF. V is TRBV19 and J is TRBJ2-7; perhaps TRBD2 as D (5 bases). The germline V and J ends were trimmed by 3 bases and 5 bases, with 11 bases remaining between them. The CDR3 length is 13 residues. Looked up from germline, CDR1 is LNHDA and CDR2 is SQIVND (reference sequence).

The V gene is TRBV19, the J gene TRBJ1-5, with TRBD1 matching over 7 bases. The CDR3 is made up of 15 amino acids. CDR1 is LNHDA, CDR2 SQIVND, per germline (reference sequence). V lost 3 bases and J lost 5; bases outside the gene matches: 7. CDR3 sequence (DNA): TGTGCCAGTAGTATTAGCGGACAGGTACATCAGCCCCAGCATTTT. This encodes CASSISGQVHQPQHF.

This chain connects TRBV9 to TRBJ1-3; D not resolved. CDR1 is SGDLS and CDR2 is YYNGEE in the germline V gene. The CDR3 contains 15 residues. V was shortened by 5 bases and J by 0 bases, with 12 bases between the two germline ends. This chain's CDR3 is CASSTTSISGNTIYF. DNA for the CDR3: TGTGCCAGCAGTACCACAAGCATCTCTGGAAACACCATATATTTT.

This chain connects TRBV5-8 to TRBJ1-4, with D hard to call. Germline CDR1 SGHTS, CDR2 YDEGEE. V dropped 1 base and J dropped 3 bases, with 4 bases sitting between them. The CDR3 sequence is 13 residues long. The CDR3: CASSLRANEKLFF. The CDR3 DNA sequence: TGTGCCAGCAGCTTGCGTGCTAATGAAAAACTGTTTTTT. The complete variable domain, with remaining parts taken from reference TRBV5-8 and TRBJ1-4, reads EAGVTQSPTHLIKTRGQQATLRCSPISGHTSVYWYQQALGLGLQFLLWYDEGEERNRGNFPPRFSGRQFPNYSSELNVNALELEDSALYLCASSLRANEKLFFGSGTQLSVL.

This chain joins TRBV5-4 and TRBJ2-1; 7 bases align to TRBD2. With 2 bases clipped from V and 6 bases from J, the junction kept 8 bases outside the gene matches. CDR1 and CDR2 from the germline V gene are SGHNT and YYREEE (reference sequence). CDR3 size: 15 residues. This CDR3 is CASSFRREQGNEQFF. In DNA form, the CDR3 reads TGTGCCAGCAGCTTTAGGCGGGAGCAGGGCAATGAGCAGTTCTTC.

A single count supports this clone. The CDR3: CASSLVWTWLAPGEQYF. The CDR3 DNA follows: TGTGCCAGCAGCTTAGTATGGACTTGGCTAGCCCCTGGCGAGCAGTACTTC. The V and J genes are TRBV11-2 and TRBJ2-7, with D possibly matching TRBD2 (5 bases). Trimming stripped 1 base from V and 6 bases from J, with 22 bases between. CDR3 length: 17 amino acids. From germline, CDR1 is SGHAT and CDR2 FQNNGV.

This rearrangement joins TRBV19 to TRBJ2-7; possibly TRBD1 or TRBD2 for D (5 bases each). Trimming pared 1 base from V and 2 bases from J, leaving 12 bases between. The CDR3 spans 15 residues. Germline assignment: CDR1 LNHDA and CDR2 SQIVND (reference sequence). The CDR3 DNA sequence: TGTGCCAGTAGTATAGTCCAGGGACCTACCTACGAGCAGTACTTC. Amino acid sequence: CASSIVQGPTYEQYF.

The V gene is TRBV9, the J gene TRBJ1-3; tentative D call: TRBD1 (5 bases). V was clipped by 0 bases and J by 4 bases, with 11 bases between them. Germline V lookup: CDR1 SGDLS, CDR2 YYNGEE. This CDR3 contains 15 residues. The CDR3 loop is CASSVDVQGGNTIYF. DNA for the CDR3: TGTGCCAGCAGCGTAGATGTGCAGGGCGGAAACACCATATATTTT.

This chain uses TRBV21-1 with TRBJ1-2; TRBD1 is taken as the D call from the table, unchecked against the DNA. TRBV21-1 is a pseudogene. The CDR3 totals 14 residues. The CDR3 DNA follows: TGTGCCAGCAGGAGAGGGACAGCGAACTATGGCTACACCTTC. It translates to CASRRGTANYGYTF.

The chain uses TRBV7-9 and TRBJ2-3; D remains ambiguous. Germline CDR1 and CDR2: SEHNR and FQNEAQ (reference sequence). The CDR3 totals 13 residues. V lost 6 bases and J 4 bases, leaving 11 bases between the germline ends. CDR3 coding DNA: TGTGCCAGCAGTCCCCCGGTGGCAGATACGCAGTATTTT. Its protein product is CASSPPVADTQYF.